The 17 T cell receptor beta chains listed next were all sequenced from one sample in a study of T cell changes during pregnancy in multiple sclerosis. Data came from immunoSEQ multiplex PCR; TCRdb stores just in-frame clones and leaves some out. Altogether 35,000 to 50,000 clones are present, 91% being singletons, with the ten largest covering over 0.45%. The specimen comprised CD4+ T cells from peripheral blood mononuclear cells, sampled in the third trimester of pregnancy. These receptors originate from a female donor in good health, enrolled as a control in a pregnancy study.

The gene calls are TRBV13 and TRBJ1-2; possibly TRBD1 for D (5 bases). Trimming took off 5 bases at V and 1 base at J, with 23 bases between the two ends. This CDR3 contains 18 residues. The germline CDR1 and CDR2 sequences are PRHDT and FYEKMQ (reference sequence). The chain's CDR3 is CASSAPGGRRGYNYGYTF. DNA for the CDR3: TGTGCCAGCAGCGCCCCCGGGGGACGGCGGGGATATAACTATGGCTACACCTTC.

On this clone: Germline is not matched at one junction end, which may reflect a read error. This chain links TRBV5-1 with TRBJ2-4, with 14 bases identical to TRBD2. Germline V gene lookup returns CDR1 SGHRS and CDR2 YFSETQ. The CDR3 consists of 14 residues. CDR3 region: CASSLPTSGGAWLF. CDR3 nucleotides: TGCGCCAGCAGCCTCCCGACTAGCGGGGGGGCGTGGTTGTTC. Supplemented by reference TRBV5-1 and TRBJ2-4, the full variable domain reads KAGVTQTPRYLIKTRGQQVTLSCSPISGHRSVSWYQQTPGQGLQFLFEYFSETQRNKGNFPGRFSGRQFSNSRSEMNVSTLELGDSALYLCASSLPTSGGAWLFGAGTRLSVL.

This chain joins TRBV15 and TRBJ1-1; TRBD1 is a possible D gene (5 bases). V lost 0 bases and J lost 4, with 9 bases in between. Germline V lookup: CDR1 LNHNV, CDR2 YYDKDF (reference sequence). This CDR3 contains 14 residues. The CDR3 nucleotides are TGTGCCACCAGCAGAGATCGGGGGGTCACTGAAGCTTTCTTT. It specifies CATSRDRGVTEAFF.

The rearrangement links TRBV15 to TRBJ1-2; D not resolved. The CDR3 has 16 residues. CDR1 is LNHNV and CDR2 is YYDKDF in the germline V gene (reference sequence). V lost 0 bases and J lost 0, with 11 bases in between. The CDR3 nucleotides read TGTGCCACCAGCAGAGATTGGTTGGCAGCTAACTATGGCTACACCTTC. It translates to CATSRDWLAANYGYTF.

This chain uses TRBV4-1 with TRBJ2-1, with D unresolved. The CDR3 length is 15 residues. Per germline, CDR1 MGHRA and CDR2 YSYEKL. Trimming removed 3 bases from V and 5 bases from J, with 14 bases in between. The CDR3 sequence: CASSHGRLYNNEQFF. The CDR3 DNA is TGCGCCAGCAGCCATGGGCGCCTATACAACAATGAGCAGTTCTTC.

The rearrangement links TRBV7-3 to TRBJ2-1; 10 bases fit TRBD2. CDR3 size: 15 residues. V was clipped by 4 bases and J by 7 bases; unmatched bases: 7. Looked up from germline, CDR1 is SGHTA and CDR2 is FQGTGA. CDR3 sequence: CASSWSSGSGNEQFF. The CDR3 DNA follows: TGTGCCAGCAGCTGGTCTAGCGGGAGCGGGAATGAGCAGTTCTTC.

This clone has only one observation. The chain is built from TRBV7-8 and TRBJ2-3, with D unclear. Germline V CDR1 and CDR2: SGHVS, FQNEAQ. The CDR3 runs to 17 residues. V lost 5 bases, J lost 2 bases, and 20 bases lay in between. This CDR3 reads CASSTTVFSAYTDTQYF. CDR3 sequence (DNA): TGTGCCAGCAGCACAACAGTGTTTTCCGCCTACACAGATACGCAGTATTTT.

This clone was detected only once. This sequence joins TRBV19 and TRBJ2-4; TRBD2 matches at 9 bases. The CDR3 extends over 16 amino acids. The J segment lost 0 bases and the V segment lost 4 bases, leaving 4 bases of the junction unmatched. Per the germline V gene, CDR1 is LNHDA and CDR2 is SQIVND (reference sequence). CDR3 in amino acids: CASSSLAGVAKNIQYF. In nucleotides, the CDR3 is TGTGCCAGTAGTAGCTTAGCGGGGGTAGCCAAAAACATTCAGTACTTC.

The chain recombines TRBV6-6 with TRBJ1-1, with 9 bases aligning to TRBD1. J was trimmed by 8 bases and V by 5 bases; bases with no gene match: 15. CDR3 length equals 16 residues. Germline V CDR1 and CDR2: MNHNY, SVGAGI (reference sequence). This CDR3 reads CASSTPPGQGSGEAFF. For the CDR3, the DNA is TGTGCCAGCAGTACCCCCCCGGGACAGGGTAGCGGGGAAGCTTTCTTT.

CDR3 in amino acids: CASSFRPQETQYF. In nucleotides, the CDR3 is TGTGCCAGCAGCTTCAGGCCCCAAGAGACCCAGTACTTC. The J gene is TRBJ2-5, the V gene TRBV5-6; no clear D. This CDR3 comprises 13 residues. The germline V and J ends were trimmed by 2 bases and 1 base, with 6 bases remaining between them. From germline, CDR1 is SGHDT and CDR2 YYEEEE.

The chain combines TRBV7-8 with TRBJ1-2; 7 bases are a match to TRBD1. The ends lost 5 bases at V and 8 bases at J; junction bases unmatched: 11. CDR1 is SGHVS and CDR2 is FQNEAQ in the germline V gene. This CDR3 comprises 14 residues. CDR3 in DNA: TGTGCCAGCAGCCCAGACAGGGTGGGGAAGGGCTACACCTTC. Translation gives CASSPDRVGKGYTF.

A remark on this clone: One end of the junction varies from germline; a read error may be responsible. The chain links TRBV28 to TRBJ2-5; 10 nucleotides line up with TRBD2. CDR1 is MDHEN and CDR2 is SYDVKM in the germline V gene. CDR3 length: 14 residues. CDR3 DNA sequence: TGTGCCAGCAGTTTAACTAGCGGGATAGAGGCCCAGTACTTC. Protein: CASSLTSGIEAQYF. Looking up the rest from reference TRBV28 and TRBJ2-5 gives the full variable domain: DVKVTQSSRYLVKRTGEKVFLECVQDMDHENMFWYRQDPGLGLRLIYFSYDVKMKEKGDIPEGYSVSREKKERFSLILESASTNQTSMYLCASSLTSGIEAQYFGPGTRLLVL.

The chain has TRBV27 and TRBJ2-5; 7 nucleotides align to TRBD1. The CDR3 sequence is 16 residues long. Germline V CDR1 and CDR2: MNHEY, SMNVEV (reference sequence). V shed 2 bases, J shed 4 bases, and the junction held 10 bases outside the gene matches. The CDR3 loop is CASSLGVGRGTETQYF. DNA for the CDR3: TGTGCCAGCAGTTTAGGTGTCGGCAGGGGGACAGAGACCCAGTACTTC.

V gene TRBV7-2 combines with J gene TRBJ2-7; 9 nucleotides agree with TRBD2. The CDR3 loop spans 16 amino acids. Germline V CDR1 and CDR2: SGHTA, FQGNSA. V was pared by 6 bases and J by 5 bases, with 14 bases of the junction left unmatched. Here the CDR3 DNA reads TGTGCCAGCAGGATTAACAGCGGGACTAGCTACCACGAGCAGTACTTC. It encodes CASRINSGTSYHEQYF.

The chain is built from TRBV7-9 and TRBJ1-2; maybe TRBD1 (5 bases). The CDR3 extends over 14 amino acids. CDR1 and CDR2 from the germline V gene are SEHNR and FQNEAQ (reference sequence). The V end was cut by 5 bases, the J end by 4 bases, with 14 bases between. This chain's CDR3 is CASSRGGAGYGYTF. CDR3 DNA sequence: TGTGCCAGCAGCCGGGGAGGGGCGGGCTATGGCTACACCTTC.

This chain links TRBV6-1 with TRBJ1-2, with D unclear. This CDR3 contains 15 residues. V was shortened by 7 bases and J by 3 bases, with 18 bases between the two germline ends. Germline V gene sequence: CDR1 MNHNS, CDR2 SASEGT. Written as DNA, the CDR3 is TGTGCCAGCACTCCACCTGGGGAGATGGACTATGGCTACACCTTC. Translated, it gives CASTPPGEMDYGYTF.

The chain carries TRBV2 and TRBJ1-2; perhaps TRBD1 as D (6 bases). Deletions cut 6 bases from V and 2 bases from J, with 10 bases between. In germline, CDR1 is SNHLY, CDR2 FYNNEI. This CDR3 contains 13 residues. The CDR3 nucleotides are TGTGCCAGCAGACAGGGAGCCAACTATGGCTACACCTTC. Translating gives CASRQGANYGYTF.